The next 31 T cell receptor beta chains were all read from a single sample in a study of blood T cell repertoires in COVID-19. Some clones are missing from TCRdb's copy, which holds only in-frame ones; the method was immunoSEQ multiplex PCR. The sample has about 300,000 clones, 75% to 95% seen once. Sequenced: PBMCs or T cells enriched from blood (not recorded which). Receptor source: a woman between 25 and 40 years old who had recovered from COVID-19.

This chain links TRBV16 with TRBJ1-1; tentative D call: TRBD1 (5 bases). The CDR3 consists of 14 residues. The V and J ends lost 4 bases and 3 bases respectively, with 12 bases between them. Germline V lookup: CDR1 KGHSY, CDR2 FQNENV. The DNA for the CDR3 is TGTGCCAGCAGCCGCCTGGGGGGGGACACTGAAGCTTTCTTT. Its protein is CASSRLGGDTEAFF.

V is TRBV27 and J is TRBJ1-1; tentative D call: TRBD1 (5 bases). With 5 bases removed from V and 5 bases from J, the gap between germline ends came to 18 bases. The length of the CDR3 is 15 residues. The germline V gene has CDR1 MNHEY and CDR2 SMNVEV (reference sequence). DNA for the CDR3: TGTGCCAGCAGTCGTGCCACGGGGGTCGTTACTGAAGCTTTCTTT. Residues: CASSRATGVVTEAFF.

The gene calls are TRBV18 and TRBJ2-1; 15 bases map to TRBD2. The length of the CDR3 is 16 residues. With 3 bases clipped from V and 9 bases from J, the junction kept 6 bases outside the gene matches. The germline V gene encodes CDR1 KGHSH and CDR2 LQKENI. CDR3 sequence (DNA): TGTGCCAGCTCACCGATTGGGACTAGCGGGAGGACTGAGCAGTTCTTC. It specifies CASSPIGTSGRTEQFF.

The chain joins TRBV28 to TRBJ2-7, with 8 nucleotides matching TRBD1. Germline V gene data show CDR1 as MDHEN and CDR2 as SYDVKM. The length of the CDR3 is 16 residues. V dropped 3 bases and J dropped 4; count of bases not matched to a gene: 11. CDR3 nucleotide sequence: TGTGCCAGCAGTTTTGTACCCGGACAGGGTGGGTACGAGCAGTACTTC. Its protein is CASSFVPGQGGYEQYF.

This clone was counted only a few times. The CDR3 nucleotides are TGTGCCATCCTACAAGGGGGACAGGAGTTCTTC. This gives the protein CAILQGGQEFF. This chain links TRBV27 with TRBJ2-1; 8 nucleotides agree with TRBD1. This CDR3 contains 11 residues. V trimming: 10 bases; J trimming: 14 bases; junction bases outside the gene matches: 10. Germline V CDR1 and CDR2: MNHEY, SMNVEV (reference sequence).

CDR3 coding DNA: TGTGCCAGCAGCCAAGGACAGGCGGGCGAAAAACTGTTTTTT. Residues: CASSQGQAGEKLFF. The chain recombines TRBV3-1 (or the pseudogene TRBV3-2) with TRBJ1-4; TRBD1 might be the D (6 bases). The CDR3 extends over 14 amino acids. The V and J ends lost 1 base and 8 bases respectively, with 11 bases between them. Germline CDR1 is LGHDT and CDR2 is YNNKEL (reference sequence).

The genes are TRBV2 and TRBJ2-1; TRBD1 is a possible D gene (5 bases). From germline, CDR1 is SNHLY and CDR2 FYNNEI. There are 14 residues in the CDR3. With 2 bases removed from V and 9 bases from J, the gap between germline ends came to 14 bases. The CDR3 nucleotides read TGTGCCAGCAGTGAAAACGGCAGGGATAGTGAGCAGTTCTTC. Residues: CASSENGRDSEQFF.

This clone was seen a handful of times. In nucleotides, the CDR3 is TGTGCCTGGAGCCATAGCTACGAGCAGTACTTC. Translating gives CAWSHSYEQYF. The V call is TRBV30, the J call TRBJ2-7, with D uncertain. This CDR3 is built from 11 residues. Germline CDR1 reads GTSNPN; CDR2 reads SVGIG (reference sequence). V dropped 3 bases and J dropped 3 bases, with 6 bases sitting between them. The entire variable domain, with the rest obtained from reference TRBV30 and TRBJ2-7, is as follows: SQTIHQWPATLVQPVGSPLSLECTVEGTSNPNLYWYRQAAGRGLQLLFYSVGIGQISSEVPQNLSASRPQDRQFILSSKKLLLSDSGFYLCAWSHSYEQYFGPGTRLTVT.

The chain is built from TRBV15 and TRBJ2-2; no firm D call. The germline V and J ends were trimmed by 4 bases and 2 bases, with 2 bases remaining between them. Germline loops: CDR1 LNHNV, CDR2 YYDKDF (reference sequence). CDR3 size: 12 residues. The CDR3 coding sequence is TGTGCCACCAGCATAAACACCGGGGAGCTGTTTTTT. The encoded protein is CATSINTGELFF. Based on the CDR3 plus reference TRBV15 and TRBJ2-2, the full variable domain is DAMVIQNPRYQVTQFGKPVTLSCSQTLNHNVMYWYQQKSSQAPKLLFHYYDKDFNNEADTPDNFQSRRPNTSFCFLDIRSPGLGDTAMYLCATSINTGELFFGEGSRLTVL.

This chain links TRBV6-2 or TRBV6-3 with TRBJ2-1; tentative D call: TRBD1 (5 bases). Trimming took 4 bases from V and 7 from J, leaving 23 bases between them. CDR1 is MNHEY and CDR2 is SVGEGT in the germline V gene. This CDR3 spans 17 amino acids. The CDR3 DNA reads TGTGCCAGCAGTTCCGCGTCCCGGCGGACATTCGGGAATGAGCAGTTCTTC. Translated: CASSSASRRTFGNEQFF.

The rearrangement links TRBV4-2 to TRBJ1-5, with TRBD1 as a possible D gene (6 bases). Germline CDR1 reads LGHNA; CDR2 reads YNFKEQ. The CDR3 contains 17 residues. V shed 4 bases and J shed 3 bases, with 19 bases lying between them. This CDR3 reads CASSPKQGFSDNQPQHF. The CDR3 bases are TGTGCCAGCAGCCCCAAACAGGGATTTTCGGACAATCAGCCCCAGCATTTT.

The rearrangement joins TRBV5-1 to TRBJ2-5, with 11 bases lining up with TRBD2. V gave up 4 bases and J gave up 0 bases; unmatched junction bases: 5. This CDR3 region has 16 residues. Per germline, CDR1 SGHRS and CDR2 YFSETQ. The CDR3 region has the DNA TGCGCCAGCAGCACGGGACTAGCGGAGTACCAAGAGACCCAGTACTTC. Translation gives CASSTGLAEYQETQYF.

The chain has TRBV6-5 and TRBJ2-3; no clear D. V was trimmed by 10 bases and J by 7 bases, leaving 9 bases between them. Germline V lookup: CDR1 MNHEY, CDR2 SVGAGI. There are 10 residues in the CDR3. DNA for the CDR3: TGTGCCACCCCTATTTATACGCAGTATTTT. Amino acids: CATPIYTQYF.

This chain joins TRBV9 and TRBJ1-4; 9 bases are a match to TRBD1. In germline, CDR1 is SGDLS, CDR2 YYNGEE. Unmatched junction bases numbered 5, after V lost 0 bases and J lost 8 bases. This CDR3 spans 15 amino acids. The CDR3 is CASSVAPGQGEKLFF. Written as DNA, the CDR3 is TGTGCCAGCAGCGTAGCTCCGGGACAGGGAGAAAAACTGTTTTTT.

This clone has a single count. The chain is built from TRBV30 and TRBJ2-7; D is perhaps TRBD2 (6 bases). Trimming took 8 bases from V and 3 from J, leaving 17 bases between them. The CDR3 has 13 amino acids. CDR1 GTSNPN and CDR2 SVGIG come from the germline V gene (reference sequence). The CDR3 coding sequence is TGTGCCGGAGGGGACGGCGTAGACTACGAGCAGTACTTC. This translates into CAGGDGVDYEQYF.

This rearrangement joins TRBV15 to TRBJ2-1; D is undetermined. The V end was cut by 0 bases, the J end by 8 bases, with 5 bases between. The CDR3 is 12 residues long. CDR1 is LNHNV, CDR2 YYDKDF, per germline (reference sequence). The CDR3 here is CATSRDRDEQFF. CDR3 coding DNA: TGTGCCACCAGCAGAGATCGTGATGAGCAGTTCTTC.

The rearrangement joins TRBV11-2 to TRBJ1-2, with D unresolved. CDR1 is SGHAT and CDR2 is FQNNGV in the germline V gene. V was clipped by 0 bases and J by 2 bases, with 7 bases between them. The CDR3 is 14 amino acids. The DNA of the CDR3 is TGTGCCAGCAGCTTAGATATGGCAAACTATGGCTACACCTTC. As protein: CASSLDMANYGYTF.

The rearrangement links TRBV29-1 to TRBJ2-5, with TRBD2 matching 9 bases. Per germline, CDR1 SQVTM and CDR2 ANQGSEA. The CDR3 is made up of 15 amino acids. V lost 6 bases and J lost 4; bases outside the gene matches: 12. This CDR3 is CSVQILAGVAETQYF. DNA of the CDR3: TGCAGCGTCCAAATATTAGCGGGAGTCGCAGAGACCCAGTACTTC.

This clone was found once. This chain joins TRBV7-9 and TRBJ2-1; 9 nucleotides line up with TRBD1. Germline V gene lookup returns CDR1 SEHNR and CDR2 FQNEAQ (reference sequence). The CDR3 contains 15 residues. J lost 6 bases, V lost 4 bases, and 7 bases had no gene match. The CDR3 DNA reads as TGTGCCAGCAGCTCGGGGGACAGGGTAGGCAATGAGCAGTTCTTC. Translation gives CASSSGDRVGNEQFF.

The V call is TRBV18, the J call TRBJ1-1, with 7 bases fitting TRBD1. V gave up 3 bases and J gave up 0 bases; unmatched junction bases: 7. Per germline, CDR1 KGHSH and CDR2 LQKENI. The CDR3 totals 16 residues. The CDR3 DNA reads as TGTGCCAGCTCACCGACAAGGGGACAGCTGAACACTGAAGCTTTCTTT. Protein: CASSPTRGQLNTEAFF.

The V and J genes are TRBV2 and TRBJ2-7; 8 bases line up with TRBD2. This CDR3 has 13 residues. Germline assignment: CDR1 SNHLY and CDR2 FYNNEI. J was trimmed by 4 bases and V by 3 bases; bases with no gene match: 2. CDR3 sequence (DNA): TGTGCCAGCAGTGACGCGGGGGGTTACGAGCAGTACTTC. Its protein is CASSDAGGYEQYF.

The V and J genes are TRBV7-2 and TRBJ2-5; D might be TRBD1 (6 bases). The CDR3 sequence is 13 residues long. The germline V and J ends were trimmed by 5 bases and 1 base, with 8 bases remaining between them. CDR1 and CDR2 from the germline V gene are SGHTA and FQGNSA. CDR3 sequence: CASSRQAQETQYF. DNA for the CDR3: TGTGCCAGCAGCCGACAGGCCCAAGAGACCCAGTACTTC. Combining the CDR3 with reference TRBV7-2 and TRBJ2-5 gives the whole variable domain GAGVSQSPSNKVTEKGKDVELRCDPISGHTALYWYRQSLGQGLEFLIYFQGNSAPDKSGLPSDRFSAERTGGSVSTLTIQRTQQEDSAVYLCASSRQAQETQYFGPGTRLLVL.

The table lists this clone with a count of one. The chain uses TRBV18 and TRBJ1-2; D uncertain. V lost 6 bases and J 8 bases, leaving 22 bases between the germline ends. Germline V CDR1 and CDR2: KGHSH, LQKENI. The CDR3 contains 15 residues. Here the CDR3 DNA reads TGTGCCAGCTCCCCCTCACCGGTGGGTGCGGAGGGCTACACCTTC. Amino acids: CASSPSPVGAEGYTF.

This chain joins TRBV6-5 and TRBJ1-5; 9 nucleotides align to TRBD1. Germline V gives CDR1 MNHEY, CDR2 SVGAGI. This CDR3 contains 15 residues. The junction had 3 bases not matched to a gene; V was cut back by 4 bases and J by 2 bases. CDR3 amino acids: CASSSDRGGNQPQHF. The CDR3 bases are TGTGCCAGCAGTTCGGACAGGGGAGGCAATCAGCCCCAGCATTTT.

The chain links TRBV28 to TRBJ2-7; TRBD1 aligns across 7 bases. The germline V gene encodes CDR1 MDHEN and CDR2 SYDVKM. CDR3 length equals 16 residues. J was trimmed by 2 bases and V by 6 bases; bases with no gene match: 13. The CDR3 loop is CASRGSEGQETYEQYF. CDR3 nucleotides: TGTGCCAGCAGGGGATCGGAAGGACAGGAGACCTACGAGCAGTACTTC.

With regard to this clone: An end of the junction differs from the germline gene, which may be a read error. The chain has TRBV7-3 and TRBJ2-5, with 8 bases aligning to TRBD2. Germline values: CDR1 SGHTA, CDR2 FQGTGA. The CDR3 has 16 amino acids. The CDR3 DNA reads as TGTGCCAGTAGCTTAACGGGAGGGGGAAACCAAGAGACCCAGTACTTC. Its protein is CASSLTGGGNQETQYF.

The V gene is TRBV4-3, the J gene TRBJ2-4; 9 positions agree with TRBD2. The CDR3 contains 17 residues. Germline-derived CDR1 and CDR2 are LGHNA and YSLEER. Trimming took 0 bases from V and 3 from J; bases not matched to a gene: 6. The DNA of the CDR3 is TGCGCCAGCAGCCAAGACCCGGCGGGAGGGCTCAAAAACATTCAGTACTTC. This translates into CASSQDPAGGLKNIQYF.

V is TRBV3-1 (or the pseudogene TRBV3-2) and J is TRBJ2-7, with TRBD2 matching over 8 bases. After removal of 1 base from V and 4 bases from J, the junction contained 6 bases not matched to a gene. CDR1 LGHDT and CDR2 YNNKEL come from the germline V gene (reference sequence). The CDR3 runs to 15 residues. The CDR3 sequence is CASSQALIAGYEQYF. In nucleotides, the CDR3 is TGTGCCAGCAGCCAAGCTCTGATAGCGGGGTACGAGCAGTACTTC.

The chain couples TRBV7-6 to TRBJ1-4, with TRBD1 matching over 8 bases. CDR1 and CDR2 (germline): SGHVS, FNYEAQ. The junction had 3 bases not matched to a gene; V was cut back by 1 base and J by 8 bases. This CDR3 spans 14 amino acids. CDR3 residues: CASSLVTGDEKLFF. CDR3 DNA: TGTGCCAGCAGCTTAGTGACAGGGGACGAAAAACTGTTTTTT.

The count of this clone is one. The genes are TRBV18 and TRBJ2-7; the match to TRBD2 covers 7 bases. The CDR3 loop spans 15 amino acids. V trimming: 0 bases; J trimming: 0 bases; junction bases outside the gene matches: 2. Germline V gives CDR1 KGHSH, CDR2 LQKENI. As DNA, the CDR3 is TGTGCCAGCTCACCACCCCTAGCGGCCTCCTACGAGCAGTACTTC. It encodes CASSPPLAASYEQYF.

CDR3 amino acids: CASSYWTGMPEQYF. In DNA, the CDR3 is TGTGCCAGCAGCTATTGGACAGGTATGCCCGAGCAGTACTTC. The V call is TRBV28, the J call TRBJ2-7, with 7 bases matching TRBD1. V trimming: 6 bases; J trimming: 6 bases; junction bases outside the gene matches: 11. CDR1 is MDHEN and CDR2 is SYDVKM in the germline V gene. This CDR3 spans 14 amino acids.